The 21 T cell receptor beta chains given below trace back to one sample, sequenced in a study of regulatory T cells in long-lasting Graves disease. CDR3-region Arm-PCR and iRepertoire HTBI primers produced the TCR beta libraries. In TCRdb, the multiplex PCR reads were re-called with MiXCR into one record per CDR3 protein. The repertoire has 500,000 or so distinct CDR3 sequences, 12% to 15% of them found once; the top ten carry about a sixth. Stated time point: newly diagnosed GD, antithyroid drugs for less than 3 months. There was RNA extracted from PBMCs, and the TCR library was made from it. These data also featured in a second study, about T cells in Graves' hyperthyroidism and ophthalmopathy.

The specimen was peripheral blood mononuclear cells (PBMCs), collected at new diagnosis, from a patient treated with antithyroid drugs. Source of these receptors: a woman in her forties or fifties with Graves disease.

This chain connects TRBV10-3 to TRBJ2-6, with unresolved D. The V end lost 3 bases, the J end lost 0 bases, and 6 bases lay between the germline ends. There are 15 residues in the CDR3. CDR1 is ENHRY and CDR2 is SYGVKD in the germline V gene. CDR3 sequence reads: CAISDGDSGANVLTF. The CDR3 region has the DNA TGTGCCATCAGTGACGGAGACTCTGGGGCCAACGTCCTGACTTTC.

This clonotype was seen a handful of times. J is TRBJ1-3 and V is TRBV13; D is perhaps TRBD1 (5 bases). The CDR3 totals 14 residues. V lost 0 bases and J lost 2, with 5 bases in between. The germline CDR1 and CDR2 sequences are PRHDT and FYEKMQ (reference sequence). The CDR3 is CASSLGQAGNTIYF. The CDR3, as DNA: TGTGCCAGCAGCTTAGGACAGGCTGGAAACACCATATATTTT.

The chain couples TRBV6-1 to TRBJ1-1; 8 bases are shared with TRBD1. The junction had 10 bases not matched to a gene; V was cut back by 6 bases and J by 7 bases. Per germline, CDR1 MNHNS and CDR2 SASEGT. CDR3 length equals 14 residues. The CDR3 loop reads CASRDPGGGIEAFF. In nucleotides, the CDR3 is TGTGCCAGCAGGGATCCAGGGGGCGGTATTGAAGCTTTCTTT.

This chain connects TRBV6-1 to TRBJ2-7, with 7 bases fitting TRBD1. Per germline, CDR1 MNHNS and CDR2 SASEGT. After removal of 8 bases from V and 0 bases from J, the junction contained 1 base not matched to a gene. There are 12 residues in the CDR3. The DNA of the CDR3 is TGTGCCAGCGGGACAGTCTCCTACGAGCAGTACTTC. Encoded protein: CASGTVSYEQYF.

At least ten counts were recorded for this clonotype. The J gene is TRBJ2-1, the V gene TRBV5-1; no clear D gene. With 0 bases removed from V and 6 bases from J, the gap between germline ends came to 10 bases. Germline V gene lookup returns CDR1 SGHRS and CDR2 YFSETQ. This CDR3 is built from 14 residues. CDR3 sequence reads: CASSLANEVNEQFF. CDR3 bases: TGCGCCAGCAGCTTGGCCAATGAGGTCAATGAGCAGTTCTTC.

The chain is built from TRBV20-1 and TRBJ2-5, with D perhaps being TRBD1 or TRBD2 (5 bases each). Trimming stripped 3 bases from V and 0 bases from J, with 14 bases between. Germline values: CDR1 DFQATT, CDR2 SNEGSKA (reference sequence). The CDR3 has 15 residues. The CDR3 loop is CSARRADRNQETQYF. The CDR3 DNA is TGCAGTGCTAGGAGGGCTGACAGAAACCAAGAGACCCAGTACTTC.

This clonotype came up many times. The V call is TRBV5-1, the J call TRBJ1-4; TRBD1 agrees at 7 bases. The CDR3 runs to 15 residues. The junction had 6 bases not matched to a gene; V was cut back by 4 bases and J by 3 bases. Per germline, CDR1 SGHRS and CDR2 YFSETQ. Here the CDR3 reads CASSLGQTSNEKLFF. In DNA, the CDR3 is TGCGCCAGCAGCCTGGGACAGACCTCTAATGAAAAACTGTTTTTT.

This clonotype has only a few counts. V is TRBV3-1 and J is TRBJ2-2; the match to TRBD1 covers 12 bases. Germline CDR1 LGHDT, CDR2 YNNKEL (reference sequence). The CDR3 length is 18 residues. Losses at the gene ends were 4 bases for V and 6 bases for J; bases not matched to a gene: 12. The CDR3 protein is CASSLQLAGTGGSGELFF. CDR3 bases: TGTGCCAGCAGCCTCCAATTAGCCGGGACAGGGGGCTCCGGGGAGCTGTTTTTT.

In its sample, this clonotype was seen a few times. V and J are TRBV18 and TRBJ2-3, with 9 positions matching TRBD1. After removal of 4 bases from V and 2 bases from J, the junction contained 4 bases not matched to a gene. This CDR3 has 15 residues. Germline CDR1 is KGHSH and CDR2 is LQKENI. The CDR3 protein is CASSQWTGDTDTQYF. The CDR3, as DNA: TGTGCCAGCTCACAATGGACAGGGGACACAGATACGCAGTATTTT.

This clonotype has at least ten counts. The rearrangement links TRBV6-1 to TRBJ2-1, with 10 positions matching TRBD2. Germline CDR1 is MNHNS and CDR2 is SASEGT. After removal of 6 bases from V and 5 bases from J, the junction contained 7 bases not matched to a gene. The CDR3 has 15 amino acids. CDR3 in DNA: TGTGCCAGCAGAACCGGGACTAGCGAAAACAATGAGCAGTTCTTC. This gives the protein CASRTGTSENNEQFF.

This clonotype has a handful of counts. The genes are TRBV6-1 and TRBJ1-4; D may be TRBD1 (5 bases). The CDR3 sequence is 13 residues long. Looked up from germline, CDR1 is MNHNS and CDR2 is SASEGT. The germline V and J ends were trimmed by 5 bases and 11 bases, with 15 bases remaining between them. The CDR3 DNA sequence: TGTGCCAGCAGTATCTTGGGGGGGGACAAACTGTTTTTT. This translates into CASSILGGDKLFF.

This chain links TRBV7-9 with TRBJ2-3; D is unresolved. The V gene lost 5 bases and the J gene lost 2 bases, with 8 bases spanning the gap. This CDR3 spans 13 amino acids. Germline V gives CDR1 SEHNR, CDR2 FQNEAQ (reference sequence). The CDR3 protein is CASSHLDTDTQYF. The DNA of the CDR3 is TGTGCCAGCAGCCACCTAGACACAGATACGCAGTATTTT. The variable domain in full, completed from reference TRBV7-9 and TRBJ2-3, reads DTGVSQNPRHKITKRGQNVTFRCDPISEHNRLYWYRQTLGQGPEFLTYFQNEAQLEKSRLLSDRFSAERPKGSFSTLEIQRTEQGDSAMYLCASSHLDTDTQYFGPGTRLTVL.

This clonotype was counted a single time. Given a much more abundant clone one base away, this may be a read error. The V gene is TRBV3-1, the J gene TRBJ2-1; 9 bases map to TRBD2. Germline CDR1 and CDR2: LGHDT and YNNKEL (reference sequence). The CDR3 length is 17 residues. CDR3 bases: TGTGCCAGCAGCCCTAGCGGGGTCCCAGTCCCAGTCAATGAGCAGTCCTTC. This codes for CASSPSGVPVPVNEQSF.

This clonotype was counted a few times. The gene calls are TRBV28 and TRBJ1-2; the match to TRBD1 covers 8 bases. V gave up 1 base and J gave up 4 bases; unmatched junction bases: 5. The CDR3 is made up of 15 amino acids. CDR1 MDHEN and CDR2 SYDVKM come from the germline V gene. Written as DNA, the CDR3 is TGTGCCAGCAGTTTATCAGGGGGCTCTGGCTATGGCTACACCTTC. It yields the protein CASSLSGGSGYGYTF.

Many counts were recorded for this clonotype. The chain combines TRBV12-3 or TRBV12-4 with TRBJ1-5; 10 nucleotides line up with TRBD1. With 6 bases clipped from V and 1 base from J, the junction kept 6 bases outside the gene matches. This CDR3 has 16 amino acids. The CDR3 DNA follows: TGTGCCAGCAGCCGACAGGGGGCTCAAAGCAATCAGCCCCAGCATTTT. Translated, it gives CASSRQGAQSNQPQHF.

The rearrangement links TRBV9 to TRBJ2-3; the D gene is possibly TRBD1 (6 bases). Deletions cut 0 bases from V and 0 bases from J, with 8 bases between. Germline CDR1 reads SGDLS; CDR2 reads YYNGEE. This CDR3 spans 15 amino acids. As DNA, the CDR3 is TGTGCCAGCAGCGTAGTGGGACAAAGCACAGATACGCAGTATTTT. Protein sequence: CASSVVGQSTDTQYF. The full variable domain, its missing parts supplied by reference TRBV9 and TRBJ2-3, is DSGVTQTPKHLITATGQRVTLRCSPRSGDLSVYWYQQSLDQGLQFLIQYYNGEERAKGNILERFSAQQFPDLHSELNLSSLELGDSALYFCASSVVGQSTDTQYFGPGTRLTVL.

This clonotype came up many times. The CDR3 sequence is CSVNGLAGGNYNEQFF. DNA of the CDR3: TGCAGCGTGAACGGACTAGCGGGAGGGAACTACAATGAGCAGTTCTTC. V and J are TRBV29-1 and TRBJ2-1; 15 bases agree with TRBD2. The junction had 6 bases not matched to a gene; V was cut back by 6 bases and J by 3 bases. The CDR3 contains 16 residues. Germline V gene data show CDR1 as SQVTM and CDR2 as ANQGSEA.

This clonotype was seen only a few times. The chain links TRBV4-1 to TRBJ2-5, with D possibly matching TRBD1 (5 bases). Deletions cut 4 bases from V and 4 bases from J, with 10 bases between. The CDR3 is made up of 13 amino acids. In germline, CDR1 is MGHRA, CDR2 YSYEKL. The CDR3 spells CASSLRQLETQYF. In DNA form, the CDR3 reads TGCGCCAGCAGCCTCCGACAGCTAGAGACCCAGTACTTC.

V is TRBV6-2 or TRBV6-3 and J is TRBJ1-2; D gene uncertain. CDR1 is MNHEY, CDR2 SVGEGT, per germline. The length of the CDR3 is 12 residues. The V end lost 5 bases, the J end lost 6 bases, and 10 bases lay between the germline ends. The CDR3 spells CASSETLDGYTF. The CDR3 DNA is TGTGCCAGCAGTGAAACCTTGGATGGCTACACCTTC.

This clonotype was seen many times. The rearrangement uses TRBV28 and TRBJ2-7, with D perhaps TRBD1 (5 bases). CDR1 is MDHEN, CDR2 SYDVKM, per germline. This CDR3 has 14 residues. V was pared by 5 bases and J by 6 bases, with 17 bases between. The CDR3 sequence: CASSTHRTTLEQYF. CDR3 nucleotides: TGTGCCAGCAGTACCCACCGGACAACTCTCGAGCAGTACTTC.

The gene calls are TRBV6-2 or TRBV6-3 and TRBJ2-7; D could derive from TRBD1 or TRBD2 (5 bases each). V was clipped by 9 bases and J by 2 bases, with 20 bases between them. Germline V lookup: CDR1 MNHEY, CDR2 SVGEGT. CDR3 length equals 15 residues. Here the CDR3 DNA reads TGTGCCAGTAACCCGGACGGGGCCTCTGCCTACGAGCAGTACTTC. It translates to CASNPDGASAYEQYF.